Each of the 26 T cell receptor beta chains below was sequenced from the same sample in a study of blood T cell repertoires in COVID-19. Profiling relied on immunoSEQ multiplex PCR, and the TCRdb table lists in-frame clones only, not all of them. The repertoire consists of about 220,000 clones, with 70% to 90% occurring once and the leading ten covering around 3%. Specimen: peripheral blood. The receptors here all came from a man between 45 and 60 years old who had recovered from COVID-19.

The gene calls are TRBV27 and TRBJ2-1, with 9 bases aligning to TRBD1. The CDR3 consists of 14 residues. Germline trimming cut 5 bases from V and 6 bases from J; bases unmatched to any gene: 5. Per the germline V gene, CDR1 is MNHEY and CDR2 is SMNVEV (reference sequence). The CDR3 loop reads CASSRDRVSNEQFF. The CDR3, as DNA: TGTGCCAGCAGTAGGGACAGGGTTTCCAATGAGCAGTTCTTC.

This sequence joins TRBV30 and TRBJ1-2; TRBD1 agrees at 7 bases. CDR1 and CDR2 (germline): GTSNPN, SVGIG (reference sequence). The CDR3 has 14 residues. V lost 7 bases and J lost 7; bases outside the gene matches: 15. CDR3 sequence reads: CAFFKTGWWGGYTF. The CDR3 DNA sequence: TGTGCCTTCTTCAAGACAGGGTGGTGGGGTGGCTACACCTTC. Drawing the rest from reference TRBV30 and TRBJ1-2, the complete variable domain is SQTIHQWPATLVQPVGSPLSLECTVEGTSNPNLYWYRQAAGRGLQLLFYSVGIGQISSEVPQNLSASRPQDRQFILSSKKLLLSDSGFYLCAFFKTGWWGGYTFGSGTRLTVV.

The CDR3 is CASSFRGQATNEKLFF. The CDR3 DNA sequence: TGTGCCAGCAGCTTCAGGGGGCAGGCAACTAATGAAAAACTGTTTTTT. The V call is TRBV7-9, the J call TRBJ1-4, with 8 positions matching TRBD1. There are 16 residues in the CDR3. J gave up 0 bases and V 3 bases, and 3 bases lay outside the gene matches. The germline gives CDR1 SEHNR, CDR2 FQNEAQ (reference sequence).

As for this clone: This clone may be a read error of a much larger clone one base away. The gene calls are TRBV5-8 and TRBJ1-2, with 7 positions matching TRBD1. Germline V gives CDR1 SGHTS, CDR2 YDEGEE. V gave up 4 bases and J gave up 4 bases; unmatched junction bases: 7. The CDR3 is 14 amino acids. CDR3 DNA: TGTGCCAGCAGCCTGAGGACAGGCCTCTATGGCTACACCTTC. It specifies CASSLRTGLYGYTF.

A single count supports this clone. The chain combines TRBV19 with TRBJ1-4, with 7 bases fitting TRBD1. The germline V gene encodes CDR1 LNHDA and CDR2 SQIVND (reference sequence). V shed 5 bases and J 2 bases; nucleotides not matched to a gene: 8. The CDR3 sequence is 16 residues long. In DNA form, the CDR3 reads TGTGCCAGTAGTTCCCCCGACAGGGAGACTAATGAAAAACTGTTTTTT. This translates into CASSSPDRETNEKLFF.

This rearrangement joins TRBV7-6 to TRBJ1-4; 8 nucleotides agree with TRBD1. V trimming: 1 base; J trimming: 5 bases; junction bases outside the gene matches: 3. CDR3 length equals 15 residues. Germline V lookup: CDR1 SGHVS, CDR2 FNYEAQ. The DNA for the CDR3 is TGTGCCAGCAGCTTAGGCAGGGGGCGAAATGAAAAACTGTTTTTT. Protein product: CASSLGRGRNEKLFF. Variable domain in full (rest from reference TRBV7-6 and TRBJ1-4): GAGVSQSPRYKVTKRGQDVALRCDPISGHVSLYWYRQALGQGPEFLTYFNYEAQQDKSGLPNDRFSAERPEGSISTLTIQRTEQRDSAMYRCASSLGRGRNEKLFFGSGTQLSVL.

This clone was recorded a few times. The chain links TRBV18 to TRBJ2-7; TRBD1 agrees at 9 bases. The CDR3 consists of 18 residues. The J segment lost 1 base and the V segment lost 5 bases, leaving 15 bases of the junction unmatched. The germline CDR1 and CDR2 sequences are KGHSH and LQKENI. The DNA for the CDR3 is TGTGCCAGCTCATACATAGGGGCGGGGACAGGGAGGTCCTACGAGCAGTACTTC. Protein product: CASSYIGAGTGRSYEQYF.

This clone showed up just once. The chain recombines TRBV24-1 with TRBJ2-5, with D perhaps matching TRBD1 (6 bases). Germline V gene sequence: CDR1 KGHDR, CDR2 SFDVKD. This CDR3 is built from 14 residues. Trimming stripped 6 bases from V and 1 base from J, with 11 bases between. CDR3 loop: CATSPARGQETQYF. Written as DNA, the CDR3 is TGTGCCACCAGTCCGGCCAGGGGCCAAGAGACCCAGTACTTC.

The V call is TRBV5-1, the J call TRBJ2-5; 11 nucleotides align to TRBD2. The V gene end was trimmed by 6 bases and the J gene end by 7 bases; junction bases not matched to a gene: 11. The CDR3 sequence is 15 residues long. The germline V gene encodes CDR1 SGHRS and CDR2 YFSETQ. The CDR3 here is CASKGSGRALGTQYF. CDR3 nucleotide sequence: TGCGCCAGCAAGGGTAGCGGGAGGGCCTTGGGGACCCAGTACTTC.

The chain couples TRBV5-1 to TRBJ1-3, with 7 bases aligning to TRBD1. Germline assignment: CDR1 SGHRS and CDR2 YFSETQ. This CDR3 is built from 16 residues. V lost 4 bases, J lost 0 bases, and 7 bases stayed unmatched. For the CDR3, the DNA is TGCGCCAGCAGCATGGGACAGCTACTCTCTGGAAACACCATATATTTT. Translated: CASSMGQLLSGNTIYF.

The chain couples TRBV28 to TRBJ2-2; D possibly corresponds to TRBD2 (7 bases). Looked up from germline, CDR1 is MDHEN and CDR2 is SYDVKM. Trimming pared 5 bases from V and 5 bases from J, leaving 15 bases between. This CDR3 is built from 15 residues. The CDR3 reads CASSAFGGLTGELFF. The CDR3, as DNA: TGTGCCAGCAGTGCCTTCGGGGGGCTGACCGGGGAGCTGTTTTTT.

This chain's CDR3 is CASSFRTAVGEQFF. CDR3 nucleotides: TGTGCCAGCAGTTTCCGTACAGCGGTGGGTGAGCAGTTCTTC. The gene calls are TRBV6-5 and TRBJ2-1; perhaps TRBD2 as D (5 bases). CDR3 size: 14 residues. Germline lookup yields CDR1 MNHEY and CDR2 SVGAGI. The V gene lost 4 bases and the J gene lost 9 bases, with 16 bases spanning the gap.

V and J are TRBV5-1 and TRBJ2-7, with a possible D match to TRBD1 (6 bases). The CDR3 consists of 14 residues. Germline V gene lookup returns CDR1 SGHRS and CDR2 YFSETQ. Trimming stripped 0 bases from V and 0 bases from J, with 7 bases between. The CDR3, as DNA: TGCGCCAGCAGCTTGGACAGGGCCTCCTACGAGCAGTACTTC. Protein: CASSLDRASYEQYF.

This chain connects TRBV19 to TRBJ1-4; D remains ambiguous. The CDR3 is made up of 15 amino acids. Germline CDR1 and CDR2: LNHDA and SQIVND (reference sequence). Trimming removed 11 bases from V and 4 bases from J, with 20 bases in between. The CDR3 bases are TGTGCCTCCAAGGACCAACGGAGGGATAATGAAAAACTGTTTTTT. Amino acids: CASKDQRRDNEKLFF.

This chain's CDR3 is CASSSPGQGSTGELFF. The CDR3 DNA sequence: TGTGCCAGCAGTTCACCGGGACAGGGTAGCACCGGGGAGCTGTTTTTT. The V gene is TRBV28, the J gene TRBJ2-2; 9 positions match TRBD1. Germline V gene data show CDR1 as MDHEN and CDR2 as SYDVKM. The V segment lost 4 bases and the J segment 4 bases; nucleotides outside the gene matches: 7. The CDR3 sequence is 16 residues long.

J is TRBJ2-1 and V is TRBV11-2; 14 nucleotides align to TRBD2. Trimming cost V 5 bases and J 2 bases; bases outside gene matches: 11. Per germline, CDR1 SGHAT and CDR2 FQNNGV. The CDR3 length is 19 residues. The CDR3 region is CASSLTGTSGSRTYNEQFF. The DNA for the CDR3 is TGTGCCAGCAGCCTCACCGGGACTAGCGGGAGTCGCACCTACAATGAGCAGTTCTTC.

The chain is built from TRBV11-2 and TRBJ2-1, with 10 bases that match TRBD2. J gave up 7 bases and V 6 bases, and 9 bases lay outside the gene matches. The germline gives CDR1 SGHAT, CDR2 FQNNGV. The CDR3 totals 15 residues. CDR3 nucleotide sequence: TGTGCCAGCAGACCCCTAGCGGGAGTGTGGAATGAGCAGTTCTTC. It specifies CASRPLAGVWNEQFF.

V is TRBV6-2 or TRBV6-3 and J is TRBJ1-2; D gene unclear. Deletions cut 2 bases from V and 5 bases from J, with 27 bases between. The CDR3 length is 19 residues. The germline gives CDR1 MNHEY, CDR2 SVGEGT. Here the CDR3 DNA reads TGTGCCAGCAGTTACCATCCCCGCGACGGAGCCGGAGTGAGATATGGCTACACCTTC. Protein: CASSYHPRDGAGVRYGYTF.

The genes are TRBV19 and TRBJ1-5, with D possibly matching TRBD1 (6 bases). From germline, CDR1 is LNHDA and CDR2 SQIVND (reference sequence). With 9 bases removed from V and 4 bases from J, the gap between germline ends came to 13 bases. The CDR3 is 13 amino acids. The CDR3 protein is CASEYRENQPQHF. The CDR3 DNA sequence: TGTGCCAGCGAGTACAGGGAGAATCAGCCCCAGCATTTT. Using reference TRBV19 and TRBJ1-5 for the parts outside the CDR3, the full variable domain is DGGITQSPKYLFRKEGQNVTLSCEQNLNHDAMYWYRQDPGQGLRLIYYSQIVNDFQKGDIAEGYSVSREKKESFPLTVTSAQKNPTAFYLCASEYRENQPQHFGDGTRLSIL.

The chain has TRBV5-1 and TRBJ2-2, with 14 bases that match TRBD2. The germline V gene encodes CDR1 SGHRS and CDR2 YFSETQ. This CDR3 contains 18 residues. Trimming cost V 2 bases and J 6 bases; bases outside gene matches: 9. The CDR3 DNA sequence: TGCGCCAGCAGCTTTGGGACTAGCGGGAGAGTAATATCCGGGGAGCTGTTTTTT. Residues: CASSFGTSGRVISGELFF.

The chain is built from TRBV9 and TRBJ2-7; D uncertain. The CDR3 has 13 residues. Germline assignment: CDR1 SGDLS and CDR2 YYNGEE. V was pared by 4 bases and J by 0 bases, with 8 bases between. The CDR3 sequence: CASSPHSSYEQYF. The CDR3 region has the DNA TGTGCCAGCAGCCCCCACAGCTCCTACGAGCAGTACTTC.

The chain carries TRBV15 and TRBJ2-7; 7 bases agree with TRBD1. The J segment lost 2 bases and the V segment lost 1 base, leaving 8 bases of the junction unmatched. The CDR3 runs 16 residues. Germline V gene lookup returns CDR1 LNHNV and CDR2 YYDKDF (reference sequence). CDR3 DNA sequence: TGTGCCACCAGCAGAGGTCCCGGGACAGACACCTACGAGCAGTACTTC. Its translation: CATSRGPGTDTYEQYF.

The J gene is TRBJ2-3, the V gene TRBV6-1, with TRBD1 identical over 10 bases. V shed 2 bases, J shed 3 bases, and the junction held 8 bases outside the gene matches. The CDR3 has 17 amino acids. Germline V gene data show CDR1 as MNHNS and CDR2 as SASEGT. The CDR3 protein is CASSETRQGARTDTQYF. Here the CDR3 DNA reads TGTGCCAGCAGTGAAACGAGACAGGGGGCTCGGACAGATACGCAGTATTTT.

The V call is TRBV5-1, the J call TRBJ1-1; TRBD1 matches 7 bases. The CDR3 spans 15 residues. Germline V gene sequence: CDR1 SGHRS, CDR2 YFSETQ. V gave up 0 bases and J gave up 3 bases; unmatched junction bases: 5. CDR3 in DNA: TGCGCCAGCAGCTTGGCCAGACAGGGAGACACTGAAGCTTTCTTT. Its translation is CASSLARQGDTEAFF.

This CDR3 is CASSGLAGIPTDTQYF. Written as DNA, the CDR3 is TGTGCCAGCAGTGGACTAGCGGGGATTCCCACAGATACGCAGTATTTT. The chain has TRBV2 and TRBJ2-3; TRBD2 agrees at 11 bases. The CDR3 loop spans 16 amino acids. Germline CDR1 and CDR2: SNHLY and FYNNEI. The V and J ends lost 4 bases and 2 bases, in that order; junction bases with no gene match: 5.

This rearrangement joins TRBV30 to TRBJ2-1; D is perhaps TRBD2 (6 bases). The V gene's germline CDR1 is GTSNPN and CDR2 SVGIG (reference sequence). Trimming pared 5 bases from V and 3 bases from J, leaving 14 bases between. The CDR3 is 14 residues long. The DNA for the CDR3 is TGTGCCTGGGCCGGCCCAGCGGGCTACAATGAGCAGTTCTTC. It translates to CAWAGPAGYNEQFF.